Following are 20 T cell receptor beta chains from one sample sequenced in a study of T cells in Graves' hyperthyroidism and ophthalmopathy. Amplification targeted TCR beta CDR3 regions from RNA transcripts. First-round RT-PCR targeting the TCR CDR3 was performed with the HTBI primer set. One entry per CDR3 protein, called by TCRdb with MiXCR from the multiplex PCR reads. The sample includes about 400,000 distinct CDR3 sequences, 14% to 15% seen only once; the top ten take around 14%. Sequencing input: blood. Source of these receptors: a man aged 18 to 30 with Graves' ophthalmopathy.

This chain uses TRBV5-1 with TRBJ1-3; D perhaps matches TRBD1 (5 bases). The germline V and J ends were trimmed by 1 base and 5 bases, with 19 bases remaining between them. This CDR3 contains 17 residues. CDR1 SGHRS and CDR2 YFSETQ come from the germline V gene. In DNA form, the CDR3 reads TGCGCCAGCAGCTTGAGTTGGGGCAGTAGCCACCGAAACACCATATATTTT. Translating it yields CASSLSWGSSHRNTIYF.

J is TRBJ1-4 and V is TRBV5-4, with a weak D call TRBD1 (5 bases). The CDR3 totals 14 residues. Germline V gives CDR1 SGHNT, CDR2 YYREEE (reference sequence). Trimming stripped 0 bases from V and 8 bases from J, with 11 bases between. For the CDR3, the DNA is TGTGCCAGCAGCTTGGGGGGGAGTTGGGAAAAACTGTTTTTT. It translates to CASSLGGSWEKLFF. Supplemented by reference TRBV5-4 and TRBJ1-4, the full variable domain reads ETGVTQSPTHLIKTRGQQVTLRCSSQSGHNTVSWYQQALGQGPQFIFQYYREEENGRGNFPPRFSGLQFPNYSSELNVNALELDDSALYLCASSLGGSWEKLFFGSGTQLSVL.

Remarks on this clonotype: Relative to the germline gene, one junction end is altered; a read error may explain this. The rearrangement links TRBV5-1 to TRBJ1-2; D may be TRBD1 (6 bases). The CDR3 is 18 amino acids. From germline, CDR1 is SGHRS and CDR2 YFSETQ. CDR3 in amino acids: CTSSLATGIPLANYGYTF. In DNA form, the CDR3 reads TGCACCAGCAGCTTGGCCACAGGGATTCCTCTCGCCAACTATGGCTACACCTTC. The full variable domain, its missing parts supplied by reference TRBV5-1 and TRBJ1-2, is KAGVTQTPRYLIKTRGQQVTLSCSPISGHRSVSWYQQTPGQGLQFLFEYFSETQRNKGNFPGRFSGRQFSNSRSEMNVSTLELGDSALYLCTSSLATGIPLANYGYTFGSGTRLTVV.

This clonotype has at least ten counts. The V gene is TRBV12-3 or TRBV12-4, the J gene TRBJ2-3; perhaps TRBD2 as D (5 bases). V was cut by 7 bases and J by 4 bases, with 9 bases left in between. The CDR3 loop spans 12 amino acids. CDR3 region: CASTTGSDTQYF. CDR3 nucleotides: TGTGCCAGCACCACGGGGTCAGATACGCAGTATTTT.

This clonotype was seen repeatedly, ten times or more. V usage is TRBV6-1 and J usage is TRBJ2-1, with 10 bases aligning to TRBD1. J lost 10 bases, V lost 5 bases, and 11 bases had no gene match. This CDR3 spans 15 amino acids. The V gene's germline CDR1 is MNHNS and CDR2 SASEGT. The CDR3 region is CASSFVPGQGREQFF. The CDR3 DNA follows: TGTGCCAGCAGTTTTGTCCCGGGACAGGGGCGAGAGCAGTTCTTC.

This clonotype was observed many times. V usage is TRBV11-2 and J usage is TRBJ1-2; TRBD1 might be the D (5 bases). The germline gives CDR1 SGHAT, CDR2 FQNNGV. V was pared by 1 base and J by 1 base, with 16 bases between. The CDR3 runs to 17 residues. The CDR3 DNA reads as TGTGCCAGCAGCTTAGGTCGATCCGGGACGGATAACTATGGCTACACCTTC. This encodes CASSLGRSGTDNYGYTF.

A note on this clonotype: One end of the junction varies from germline; a read error may be responsible. The chain is built from TRBV10-3 and TRBJ1-5; 9 bases are a match to TRBD1. The V gene's germline CDR1 is ENHRY and CDR2 SYGVKD. The CDR3 has 15 amino acids. The CDR3 region is CAISELGQGNRPQHF. CDR3 nucleotides: TGTGCCATCAGTGAGTTGGGACAGGGCAATCGGCCCCAGCATTTT.

The chain carries TRBV20-1 and TRBJ2-1, with 7 bases fitting TRBD1. The germline gives CDR1 DFQATT, CDR2 SNEGSKA (reference sequence). This CDR3 spans 13 amino acids. The trim removed 5 bases at V and 4 bases at J, leaving 5 bases unmatched. CDR3: CSAGGRGYNEQFF. CDR3 DNA: TGCAGTGCTGGCGGCAGGGGGTACAATGAGCAGTTCTTC.

This clonotype was seen repeatedly, ten times or more. The chain uses TRBV11-2 and TRBJ2-1, with TRBD2 identical over 9 bases. Germline CDR1 and CDR2: SGHAT and FQNNGV. CDR3 size: 15 residues. V dropped 5 bases and J dropped 2; count of bases not matched to a gene: 4. CDR3 nucleotide sequence: TGTGCCAGCAGCCAGCGGGGGGACCCCTACAATGAGCAGTTCTTC. It specifies CASSQRGDPYNEQFF.

Only a few counts were recorded for this clonotype. The rearrangement links TRBV7-2 to TRBJ2-7, with 9 bases identical to TRBD2. The trim removed 9 bases at V and 1 base at J, leaving 7 bases unmatched. The length of the CDR3 is 14 residues. Germline V gene data show CDR1 as SGHTA and CDR2 as FQGNSA. CDR3: CASSIAGASYEQYF. The CDR3 DNA follows: TGTGCCAGTAGTATAGCGGGGGCATCCTACGAGCAGTACTTC.

This clonotype was observed many times. The chain recombines TRBV20-1 with TRBJ2-7; 13 bases are a match to TRBD2. The V and J ends lost 6 bases and 4 bases, in that order; junction bases with no gene match: 6. CDR3 size: 14 residues. The germline V gene encodes CDR1 DFQATT and CDR2 SNEGSKA (reference sequence). The CDR3 sequence: CSAPLTSGGYEQYF. In DNA form, the CDR3 reads TGCAGTGCACCCCTGACTAGCGGGGGGTACGAGCAGTACTTC.

This clonotype was observed many times. The rearrangement uses TRBV5-1 and TRBJ2-2, with D perhaps matching TRBD1 (6 bases). Trimming took off 7 bases at V and 5 bases at J, with 12 bases between the two ends. Germline CDR1 reads SGHRS; CDR2 reads YFSETQ. The CDR3 totals 13 residues. CDR3 sequence reads: CASGNRETGELFF. Written as DNA, the CDR3 is TGCGCCAGCGGAAACAGGGAAACCGGGGAGCTGTTTTTT.

The table lists this clonotype with many counts. This sequence joins TRBV12-3 or TRBV12-4 and TRBJ1-1; no clear D gene. The CDR3 consists of 14 residues. V was trimmed by 2 bases and J by 6 bases, leaving 13 bases between them. CDR3 bases: TGTGCCAGCAGTTTACGGGGTGGTTGGTCTGAAGCTTTCTTT. Its translation is CASSLRGGWSEAFF.

This clonotype was observed at least ten times. V gene TRBV7-6 combines with J gene TRBJ2-7; 7 bases align to TRBD1. The CDR3 is 15 residues long. Germline trimming cut 5 bases from V and 2 bases from J; bases unmatched to any gene: 9. Germline CDR1 SGHVS, CDR2 FNYEAQ. The CDR3: CASSTAWDRPYEQYF. In DNA form, the CDR3 reads TGTGCCAGCAGCACCGCTTGGGACAGACCCTACGAGCAGTACTTC.

This clonotype has at least ten counts. The rearrangement links TRBV7-8 to TRBJ2-3, with a weak D call TRBD2 (5 bases). CDR1 and CDR2 (germline): SGHVS, FQNEAQ. V dropped 2 bases and J dropped 5 bases, with 14 bases sitting between them. CDR3 size: 15 residues. CDR3 bases: TGTGCCAGCAGCTTAAAGGCTAGCCATCTAGATACGCAGTATTTT. Translation gives CASSLKASHLDTQYF.

This clonotype was counted a few times. An end of the junction differs from the germline gene, which may be a read error. The V and J genes are TRBV7-9 and TRBJ2-7, with D uncertain. The germline CDR1 and CDR2 sequences are SEHNR and FQNEAQ (reference sequence). This CDR3 is built from 16 residues. The CDR3 DNA sequence: TGTGCCAGCAGCTTAGGATTAGGGCAGGCCCCTTACGCGCAGTACTTC. As protein: CASSLGLGQAPYAQYF.

This clonotype was found many times. The V and J genes are TRBV7-9 and TRBJ2-7; D possibly matches TRBD1 or TRBD2 (5 bases each). Germline CDR1 reads SEHNR; CDR2 reads FQNEAQ (reference sequence). V gave up 3 bases and J gave up 3 bases, with 9 bases separating them. This CDR3 is 13 amino acids long. For the CDR3, the DNA is TGTGCCAGCAGCTTCCGGGACGTCTACGAGCAGTACTTC. Translation gives CASSFRDVYEQYF.

This clonotype was picked up many times. V is TRBV3-1 and J is TRBJ1-2; D is unresolved. Germline assignment: CDR1 LGHDT and CDR2 YNNKEL (reference sequence). V lost 0 bases, J lost 4 bases, and 9 bases lay in between. The CDR3 is 14 residues long. CDR3 loop: CASSQEASVYGYTF. DNA of the CDR3: TGTGCCAGCAGCCAAGAAGCGTCAGTCTATGGCTACACCTTC. Using reference TRBV3-1 and TRBJ1-2 for the parts outside the CDR3, the full variable domain is DTAVSQTPKYLVTQMGNDKSIKCEQNLGHDTMYWYKQDSKKFLKIMFSYNNKELIINETVPNRFSPKSPDKAHLNLHINSLELGDSAVYFCASSQEASVYGYTFGSGTRLTVV.

The sample holds many counts of this clonotype. This chain links TRBV20-1 with TRBJ2-5; D is ambiguous. The V gene lost 6 bases and the J gene lost 6 bases, with 17 bases spanning the gap. Germline CDR1 is DFQATT and CDR2 is SNEGSKA (reference sequence). The CDR3 length is 13 residues. DNA for the CDR3: TGCAGTGCCCCTCCCCCCGGCGCCCAGACCCAGTACTTC. It translates to CSAPPPGAQTQYF.

The chain is built from TRBV10-2 and TRBJ1-2; D call uncertain. The CDR3 sequence is 12 residues long. Trimming removed 2 bases from V and 7 bases from J, with 8 bases in between. Germline V gene data show CDR1 as WSHSY and CDR2 as SAAADI. DNA for the CDR3: TGCGCCAGCAGTGAGGTTAGGTCTGGCTACACCTTC. It yields the protein CASSEVRSGYTF.